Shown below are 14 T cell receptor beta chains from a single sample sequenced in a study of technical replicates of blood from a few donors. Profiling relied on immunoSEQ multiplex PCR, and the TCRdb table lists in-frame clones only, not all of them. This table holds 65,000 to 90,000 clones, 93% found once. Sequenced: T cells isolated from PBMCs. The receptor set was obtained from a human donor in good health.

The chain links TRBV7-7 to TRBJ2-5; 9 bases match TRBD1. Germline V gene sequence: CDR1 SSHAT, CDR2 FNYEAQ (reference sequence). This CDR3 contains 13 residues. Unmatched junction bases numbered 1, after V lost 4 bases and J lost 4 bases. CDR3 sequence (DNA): TGTGCCAGCAGCTCGACAGGGGGAGAGACCCAGTACTTC. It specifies CASSSTGGETQYF.

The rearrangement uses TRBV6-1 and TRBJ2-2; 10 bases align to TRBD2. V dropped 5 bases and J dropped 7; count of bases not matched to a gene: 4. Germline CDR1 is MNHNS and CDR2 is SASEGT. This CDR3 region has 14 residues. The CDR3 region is CASSTERGGGELFF. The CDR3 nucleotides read TGTGCCAGCAGTACTGAGCGGGGGGGCGGGGAGCTGTTTTTT.

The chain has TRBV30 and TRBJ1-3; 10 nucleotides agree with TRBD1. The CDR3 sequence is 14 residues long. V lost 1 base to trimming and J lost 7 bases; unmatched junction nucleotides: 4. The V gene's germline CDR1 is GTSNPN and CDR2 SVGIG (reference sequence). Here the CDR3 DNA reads TGTGCCTGGAGTGCGGGACAGGGGTGGAACACCATATATTTT. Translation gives CAWSAGQGWNTIYF.

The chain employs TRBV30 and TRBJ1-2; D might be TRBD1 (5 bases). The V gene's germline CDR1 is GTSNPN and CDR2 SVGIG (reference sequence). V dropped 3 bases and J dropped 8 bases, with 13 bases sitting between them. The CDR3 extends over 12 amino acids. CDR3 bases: TGTGCCTGGAGCCACCTAGGGGCCGGCTACACCTTC. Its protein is CAWSHLGAGYTF.

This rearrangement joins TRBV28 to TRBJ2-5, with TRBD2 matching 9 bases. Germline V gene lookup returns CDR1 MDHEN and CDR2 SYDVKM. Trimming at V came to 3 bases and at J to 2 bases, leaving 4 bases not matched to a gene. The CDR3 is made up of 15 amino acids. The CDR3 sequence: CASSFVTSGQETQYF. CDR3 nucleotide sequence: TGTGCCAGCAGTTTCGTAACTAGCGGGCAAGAGACCCAGTACTTC.

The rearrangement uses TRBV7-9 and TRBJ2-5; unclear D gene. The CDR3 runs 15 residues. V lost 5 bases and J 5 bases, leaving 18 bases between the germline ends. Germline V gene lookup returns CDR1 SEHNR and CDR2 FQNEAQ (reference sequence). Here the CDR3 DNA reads TGTGCCAGCAGCCCTAGAGTTATTTTGACGGAGACCCAGTACTTC. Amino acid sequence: CASSPRVILTETQYF.

CDR3 sequence: CASSENSYEQYF. The CDR3 nucleotides are TGTGCCAGCAGTGAAAACAGCTACGAGCAGTACTTC. The V and J genes are TRBV2 and TRBJ2-7; D unclear. There are 12 residues in the CDR3. Trimming took 2 bases from V and 3 from J, leaving 5 bases between them. From germline, CDR1 is SNHLY and CDR2 FYNNEI.

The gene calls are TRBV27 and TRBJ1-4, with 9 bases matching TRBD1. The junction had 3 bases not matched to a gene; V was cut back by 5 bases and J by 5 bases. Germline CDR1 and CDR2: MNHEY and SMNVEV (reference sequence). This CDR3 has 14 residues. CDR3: CASSPGQGNEKLFF. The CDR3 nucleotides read TGTGCCAGCAGTCCAGGACAGGGGAATGAAAAACTGTTTTTT.

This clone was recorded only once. The CDR3: CASSRDRVGTEAFF. CDR3 nucleotide sequence: TGCGCCAGCAGCCGGGACAGGGTAGGCACTGAAGCTTTCTTT. The chain combines TRBV5-1 with TRBJ1-1; 9 bases are shared with TRBD1. V trimming: 4 bases; J trimming: 4 bases; junction bases outside the gene matches: 5. Germline V CDR1 and CDR2: SGHRS, YFSETQ. This CDR3 is built from 14 residues.

CDR3 sequence: CASSLSRANEQFF. CDR3 DNA: TGTGCCAGCAGTTTAAGCAGGGCGAATGAGCAGTTCTTC. The chain is built from TRBV28 and TRBJ2-1, with D possibly matching TRBD1 (5 bases). V was trimmed by 2 bases and J by 7 bases, leaving 9 bases between them. Germline-derived CDR1 and CDR2 are MDHEN and SYDVKM. This CDR3 region has 13 residues.

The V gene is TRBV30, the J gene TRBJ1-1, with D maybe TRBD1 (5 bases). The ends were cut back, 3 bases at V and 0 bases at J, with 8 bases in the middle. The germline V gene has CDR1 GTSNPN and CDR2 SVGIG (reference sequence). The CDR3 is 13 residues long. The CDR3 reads CAWSGDLNTEAFF. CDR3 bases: TGTGCCTGGAGCGGGGACTTGAACACTGAAGCTTTCTTT. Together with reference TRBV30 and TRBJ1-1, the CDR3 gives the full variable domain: SQTIHQWPATLVQPVGSPLSLECTVEGTSNPNLYWYRQAAGRGLQLLFYSVGIGQISSEVPQNLSASRPQDRQFILSSKKLLLSDSGFYLCAWSGDLNTEAFFGQGTRLTVV.

CDR3 coding DNA: TGTGCCAGCAGTTTAACGGACAGGGGGTATGGCTACACCTTC. Amino acids: CASSLTDRGYGYTF. This chain joins TRBV28 and TRBJ1-2; 10 nucleotides agree with TRBD1. This CDR3 has 14 amino acids. V shed 2 bases and J 5 bases; nucleotides not matched to a gene: 2. CDR1 is MDHEN and CDR2 is SYDVKM in the germline V gene.

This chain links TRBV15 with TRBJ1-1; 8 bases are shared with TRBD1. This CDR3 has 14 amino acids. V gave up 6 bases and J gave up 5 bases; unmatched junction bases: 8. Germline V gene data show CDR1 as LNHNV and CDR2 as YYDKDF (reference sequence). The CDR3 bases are TGTGCCACCAGAATGGACAGGGTGGGGACTGAAGCTTTCTTT. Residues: CATRMDRVGTEAFF. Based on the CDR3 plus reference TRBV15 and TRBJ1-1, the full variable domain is DAMVIQNPRYQVTQFGKPVTLSCSQTLNHNVMYWYQQKSSQAPKLLFHYYDKDFNNEADTPDNFQSRRPNTSFCFLDIRSPGLGDTAMYLCATRMDRVGTEAFFGQGTRLTVV.

The CDR3 region has the DNA TGTGCCAGCAGTTTGGGCAGGCAAGAGACCCAGTACTTC. Encoded protein: CASSLGRQETQYF. This chain uses TRBV28 with TRBJ2-5; the D is unclear. This CDR3 region has 13 residues. The germline V gene has CDR1 MDHEN and CDR2 SYDVKM. Trimming left V 3 bases short and J 2 bases short, with 7 bases between.